This T cell receptor beta chain emerged from a study of blood T cell repertoires in COVID-19. Whole-study context: Sites in the United States, Italy and Spain provided acute and convalescent COVID-19 samples.

The CDR3 is 15 residues long. The V end was cut by 3 bases, the J end by 2 bases, with 13 bases between. Germline V lookup: CDR1 SGHAT, CDR2 FQNNGV. As processed by the authors: How many nucleated cells were present was estimated from reference gene primer amplification. Data came from immunoSEQ multiplex PCR; TCRdb stores just in-frame clones and leaves some out. V and J calls and clone size are given by that table; D and trimming were obtained from the DNA. The table records 40,000 to 55,000 clones, about four fifths of them present only once. The rearrangement uses TRBV11-2 and TRBJ2-5; weak D call: TRBD2 (6 bases). Sequenced: peripheral blood. This TCR came from a woman aged 65 to 85 with acute or convalescent COVID-19. The DNA for the CDR3 is TGTGCCAGCAGCTTGGGGAGGCTAAATCAAGAGACCCAGTACTTC. The encoded protein is CASSLGRLNQETQYF.